This TCR beta chain was recovered during a study of shared clonotypes between healthy human individuals. Study-level information: The plates for each donor numbered three CD4 naive, three CD4 memory, two CD8 naive and one CD8 memory. Findings and caveats of the study: Sharing across four donors was highest in naive CD4 (about 5%) and lowest in memory CD8 (roughly 0.4%).

Germline values: CDR1 SGHRS, CDR2 YFSETQ. Deletions cut 4 bases from V and 4 bases from J, with 14 bases between. This CDR3 region has 14 residues. CD4+ cells underwent separation, giving CD45RA+ naive and CD45RA-negative memory subsets. Measured with immunoSEQ multiplex PCR; TCRdb has only the in-frame clones, and not every one. The sample consists of 1,400,000 or so clones, 98% to 99% of them appearing once. For this clone: What it recognizes is unknown.

The chain couples TRBV5-1 to TRBJ1-2; D remains ambiguous. The receptor was derived from a young man in good health. Sample: naive CD4+ T cells sorted from blood. Subset specified: CD45RA+ positively selected. The CDR3 coding sequence is TGCGCCAGCAGCGACCAGTCGCCGCGCTATGGCTACACCTTC. Protein product: CASSDQSPRYGYTF.